These 2 T cell receptor beta chains were sequenced from one sample in a study of cytomegalovirus exposure and HLA in healthy donors (dated by TCRdb to the late 2010s). The method was the immunoSEQ multiplex PCR assay. For the multiplex PCR, a mixture combining 60 forward primers for TCR Vbeta segments and 13 reverse primers for TCR Jbeta segments was used. Entries here come from immuneACCESS through TCRdb and include only in-frame sequences with V and J called. Some clones fail to appear in such tables; in the studies checked, an unresolved V gene covers under half of the shortfall, and the cause of the remainder is unknown. The sample has 100,000 to 150,000 clones on record, 65% to 90% of them singletons. The leading ten clones occupy less than 1.5% of the sample. The sequencing sample was made of PBMCs. The receptor source for this set is a girl aged 2 to 10 in good health and CMV-seronegative.

To note about this clone: The CDR3 end shows no conserved phenylalanine or tryptophan, and so a read error is likely. The rearrangement uses TRBV4-2 and TRBJ2-3, with TRBD2 matching 8 bases. V lost 5 bases to trimming and J lost 6 bases; unmatched junction nucleotides: 13. The germline V gene has CDR1 LGHNA and CDR2 YNFKEQ. This CDR3 region has 16 residues. The CDR3 DNA sequence: TGTGCCAGCAGCTTGACTATCGGGAGGGTTGGGGATACGCAGTATCTT. This translates into CASSLTIGRVGDTQYL.

The chain joins TRBV30 to TRBJ1-5; no clear D. The CDR3 consists of 14 residues. V gave up 0 bases and J gave up 6 bases, with 12 bases separating them. CDR1 and CDR2 (germline): GTSNPN, SVGIG (reference sequence). CDR3 region: CAWSVPGGGQPQHF. DNA of the CDR3: TGTGCCTGGAGTGTACCAGGAGGCGGTCAGCCCCAGCATTTT.